Reported below is one T cell receptor (beta chain). This clone was seen a few times. The clone's antigen remains unknown. No base quality values were provided; no much bigger clone lies one nucleotide off. This record comes from a study of CD8+ T cells in alopecia areata (dated by TCRdb to between 2017 and 2018). For the wider study: High-throughput TCRbeta sequencing was used to examine T cell clonal expansion in alopecia areata in both the C3H/HeJ mouse model and human patients. In humans, TCRbeta sequencing was performed on scalp tissue and on sorted CD4+ and CD8+ peripheral blood T cells from healthy controls and from patients with patchy or totalis/universalis alopecia areata. Scalp clonality was compared among normal scalp (n=4), patchy alopecia areata scalp (n=8), and alopecia totalis/universalis scalp (n=8). RNA was extracted with the PAXgene miRNA kit for fixed scalp, the miRNeasy kit for PBMCs, and the RNeasy kit for mouse skin. TCRbeta CDR3 regions were amplified by immunoSEQ multiplex PCR using 35 Vbeta forward and 13 Jbeta reverse primers.

Overall study results and their limits: Compared with normal scalp, lesional scalp, particularly in alopecia totalis/universalis, had higher clonality and more expanded CD8+ clones, which suggests antigenic drive. TCR sequences shared between patients were less clear than in mice, possibly partly because of HLA diversity in the patient population. Scalp TCR repertoire analysis is complicated because resident alphabeta T cells in normal human skin are also sequenced, whereas mouse skin is dominated by gammadelta T cells.

Library generation was performed with the immunoSEQ multiplex PCR assay. RNA was extracted from all samples and reverse transcribed into cDNA, which served as template for TCR sequencing. First-strand cDNA was synthesized using SuperScript III with a 2:1 mix of oligo-dT and random hexamers. A synthetic immune receptor repertoire was used to measure amplification bias, and any remaining bias was corrected computationally. Per the source publication's procedure: Raw reads were preprocessed to remove errors, and CDR3 was defined by IMGT conventions from the conserved cysteine to phenylalanine. Clonality was computed by normalizing Shannon entropy by log2 of the number of productive unique TCRs and subtracting the result from 1. CD4 or CD8 identity of scalp clones was inferred by cross-referencing scalp TCRbeta sequences with sorted blood CD4 and CD8 repertoires. TCRdb obtained this table from immuneACCESS and retained in-frame rearrangements with V and J assigned. These tables miss some clones; where compared with another copy, unresolved V genes account for less than half of the shortfall, and the remainder is unexplained. The V and J calls and the clone size are those of that table, but D and trimming were determined from the DNA. The sample contains around 100,000 clones, around 50% of them found a single time. The top ten clonotypes cover roughly 9% of the sample.

After PBMCs were isolated by density centrifugation and stained for CD3, CD4 and CD8, a FACSAria was used to sort CD4+ and CD8+ T cells. Scalp biopsies and blood samples were provided by unaffected controls. V loses 1 base at its end and J loses 7 bases; junction bases beyond the gene matches: 10. CDR1 is given as SGHRS and CDR2 as YFSETQ, both from the germline V gene. From cysteine to phenylalanine, the CDR3 is 16 amino acids long. Only the CDR3 part of the read is kept: 48 bases, read in frame from the first base. This TCR was recovered from a human donor in good health. Sequencing was done on a sample of CD4+ T cells sorted from blood. The sequence is built from TRBV5-1 and TRBJ2-1; TRBD1 fits 8 bases in the junction. The DNA sequence reads TGCGCCAGCAGCTTGACCGCAGGGGGCGCTAGGAATGAGCAGTTCTTC. This gives the protein CASSLTAGGARNEQFF.